This T cell receptor beta chain was sequenced for a study of OX40 agonist ivuxolimab in advanced cancers. For the study at large: The treatment was a fully human IgG2 OX40 agonist, ivuxolimab. Participants averaged about 66 years of age (range roughly 23 to 79) and were under 90% male.

Sampled blood was obtained at baseline, cycle 4 day 1, and cycle 7 day 1. Some clones are missing from TCRdb's copy, which holds only in-frame ones; the method was immunoSEQ multiplex PCR. The table includes fewer than 25,000 clones, 75% to 85% detected once. Germline values: CDR1 MDHEN, CDR2 SYDVKM. CDR3 length: 16 residues. V shed 0 bases and J shed 0 bases, with 8 bases lying between them. This material consisted of CD4+ or CD8+ T cells sorted from blood, taken in a trial of the OX40 agonist ivuxolimab. The clonotype originates from an adult with an advanced solid tumor such as melanoma, head and neck, liver or kidney cancer. The chain combines TRBV28 with TRBJ1-4; a possible D gene is TRBD1 (5 bases). The CDR3 sequence is CASSLWRGSTNEKLFF. Here the CDR3 DNA reads TGTGCCAGCAGTTTATGGAGGGGATCAACTAATGAAAAACTGTTTTTT. The variable domain in full, with the rest retrieved from reference TRBV28 and TRBJ1-4, is DVKVTQSSRYLVKRTGEKVFLECVQDMDHENMFWYRQDPGLGLRLIYFSYDVKMKEKGDIPEGYSVSREKKERFSLILESASTNQTSMYLCASSLWRGSTNEKLFFGSGTQLSVL.